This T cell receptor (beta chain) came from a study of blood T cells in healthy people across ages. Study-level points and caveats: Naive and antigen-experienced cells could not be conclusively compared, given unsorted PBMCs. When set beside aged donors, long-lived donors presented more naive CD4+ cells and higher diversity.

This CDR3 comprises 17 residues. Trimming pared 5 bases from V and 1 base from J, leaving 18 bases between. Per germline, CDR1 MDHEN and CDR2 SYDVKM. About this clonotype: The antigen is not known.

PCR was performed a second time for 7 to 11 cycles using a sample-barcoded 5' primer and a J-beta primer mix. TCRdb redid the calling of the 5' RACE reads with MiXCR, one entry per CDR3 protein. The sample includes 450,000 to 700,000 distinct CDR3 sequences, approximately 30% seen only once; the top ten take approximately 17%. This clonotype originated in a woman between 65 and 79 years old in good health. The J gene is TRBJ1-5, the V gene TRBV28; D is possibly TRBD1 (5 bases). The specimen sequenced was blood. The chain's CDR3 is CASSPPPRVRSNQPQHF. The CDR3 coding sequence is TGTGCCAGCAGTCCTCCCCCCAGGGTTCGAAGCAATCAGCCCCAGCATTTT.